One sample yielded the 30 T cell receptor beta chains listed below, sequenced in a study of patients and donors after allogeneic stem cell transplantation. MiXCR, applied by TCRdb to the RT-PCR reads, yields one record per CDR3 protein. Found here are about 410,000 distinct CDR3 sequences, 16% of them singletons; the top ten hold around 7.9%. The sequenced sample consisted of blood, either unsorted or a sorted T cell fraction (not recorded which). The receptors stem from a human donor who was either an allogeneic HSCT recipient or a stem cell or donor lymphocyte infusion donor (not recorded which). It is not recorded whose cells these are; they may come from a transplant donor.

This clonotype came up a few times. The genes are TRBV27 and TRBJ1-1; possible D gene TRBD1, 5 bases. The CDR3 has 15 residues. Germline V gives CDR1 MNHEY, CDR2 SMNVEV (reference sequence). V was clipped by 6 bases and J by 1 base, with 15 bases between them. In DNA, the CDR3 is TGTGCCAGCAGCTTGCTGAGGGGTGGGAACACTGAAGCTTTCTTT. Protein: CASSLLRGGNTEAFF.

This sequence joins TRBV20-1 and TRBJ1-1, with D maybe TRBD1 (5 bases). V was trimmed by 2 bases and J by 1 base, leaving 8 bases between them. The CDR3 totals 13 residues. Germline V CDR1 and CDR2: DFQATT, SNEGSKA (reference sequence). For the CDR3, the DNA is TGCAGTGCTAGACAGGGCGGGAACACTGAAGCTTTCTTT. Protein: CSARQGGNTEAFF.

J is TRBJ2-5 and V is TRBV2, with 8 bases lining up with TRBD1. The CDR3 sequence is 15 residues long. V lost 6 bases and J lost 5; bases outside the gene matches: 11. Germline V gives CDR1 SNHLY, CDR2 FYNNEI. This CDR3 reads CASSKGQGADETQYF. The CDR3 nucleotides are TGTGCCAGCAGCAAAGGGCAGGGGGCCGATGAGACCCAGTACTTC.

This clonotype was counted a few times. V and J are TRBV20-1 and TRBJ2-2, with 7 bases lining up with TRBD2. This CDR3 spans 16 amino acids. Unmatched junction bases numbered 6, after V lost 0 bases and J lost 2 bases. Germline V gene lookup returns CDR1 DFQATT and CDR2 SNEGSKA (reference sequence). The CDR3 loop is CSARDHSGANTGELFF. CDR3 nucleotides: TGCAGTGCTAGAGATCACAGCGGGGCAAACACCGGGGAGCTGTTTTTT.

The table lists this clonotype with a few counts. The CDR3 DNA reads as TGCAGTGCAAGGGACTTATGGTCCTACGAGCAGTACTTC. It specifies CSARDLWSYEQYF. The genes are TRBV20-1 and TRBJ2-7; D might be TRBD2 (6 bases). This CDR3 has 13 amino acids. Trimming shortened V by 6 bases and J by 1 base, and 13 bases separated the two germline ends. The germline V gene has CDR1 DFQATT and CDR2 SNEGSKA (reference sequence).

The rearrangement uses TRBV18 and TRBJ2-7; D uncertain. Trimming shortened V by 5 bases and J by 0 bases, and 17 bases separated the two germline ends. Germline V gene sequence: CDR1 KGHSH, CDR2 LQKENI. The CDR3 contains 16 residues. Here the CDR3 DNA reads TGTGCCAGCTCATCTCGTCTTTCCTCTAGCTCCTACGAGCAGTACTTC. Translation: CASSSRLSSSSYEQYF.

This chain uses TRBV27 with TRBJ1-6; D not certain. This CDR3 is 14 amino acids long. Germline V gives CDR1 MNHEY, CDR2 SMNVEV (reference sequence). Trimming stripped 0 bases from V and 14 bases from J, with 14 bases between. The CDR3 spells CASSLSPDLSTLHF. DNA for the CDR3: TGTGCCAGCAGTTTATCTCCGGACCTGTCGACCCTCCACTTT.

The chain has TRBV19 and TRBJ2-1; 7 bases are a match to TRBD1. V gave up 10 bases and J gave up 1 base; unmatched junction bases: 4. This CDR3 has 13 amino acids. Germline V gene data show CDR1 as LNHDA and CDR2 as SQIVND (reference sequence). The CDR3 protein is CATGDRSYNEQFF. The DNA for the CDR3 is TGTGCCACCGGGGACAGATCCTACAATGAGCAGTTCTTC.

The chain recombines TRBV20-1 with TRBJ2-7, with TRBD1 as a possible D gene (5 bases). In germline, CDR1 is DFQATT, CDR2 SNEGSKA (reference sequence). The V gene lost 1 base and the J gene lost 4 bases, with 20 bases spanning the gap. The CDR3 covers 16 residues. The CDR3 nucleotides read TGCAGTGCTAGAGGGGGCGTGAGGAAAGGGTTTTACGAGCAGTACTTC. It encodes CSARGGVRKGFYEQYF.

This clonotype was seen more than once but under ten times. The V call is TRBV20-1, the J call TRBJ2-1; D may match TRBD1 or TRBD2 (5 bases each). Germline V gives CDR1 DFQATT, CDR2 SNEGSKA (reference sequence). V gave up 6 bases and J gave up 4 bases, with 16 bases separating them. CDR3 length: 14 amino acids. CDR3 sequence reads: CSATWGRSYNEQFF. CDR3 nucleotide sequence: TGCAGTGCCACTTGGGGGAGATCGTACAATGAGCAGTTCTTC.

The chain combines TRBV7-3 with TRBJ1-1; D perhaps matches TRBD1 (5 bases). The V and J ends lost 5 bases and 1 base respectively, with 14 bases between them. This CDR3 spans 15 amino acids. Per germline, CDR1 SGHTA and CDR2 FQGTGA. CDR3 in amino acids: CASSPQRGRNTEAFF. The CDR3 DNA reads as TGTGCCAGCAGCCCCCAAAGGGGAAGGAACACTGAAGCTTTCTTT. The full variable domain, completed using reference TRBV7-3 and TRBJ1-1, is GAGVSQTPSNKVTEKGKYVELRCDPISGHTALYWYRQSLGQGPEFLIYFQGTGAADDSGLPNDRFFAVRPEGSVSTLKIQRTERGDSAVYLCASSPQRGRNTEAFFGQGTRLTVV.

The V call is TRBV20-1, the J call TRBJ2-2, with TRBD2 identical over 10 bases. The CDR3 contains 14 residues. The V gene end was trimmed by 5 bases and the J gene end by 2 bases; junction bases not matched to a gene: 2. Per the germline V gene, CDR1 is DFQATT and CDR2 is SNEGSKA (reference sequence). The CDR3 bases are TGCAGTGCTTGGACTAGCGGTAACACCGGGGAGCTGTTTTTT. Translation gives CSAWTSGNTGELFF.

There are a few counts of this clonotype. The DNA of the CDR3 is TGTGCCAGCAGGGACGGCTCTGGAAACACCATATATTTT. Amino acids: CASRDGSGNTIYF. This sequence joins TRBV6-1 and TRBJ1-3; D remains ambiguous. The CDR3 contains 13 residues. The germline V gene encodes CDR1 MNHNS and CDR2 SASEGT. V was shortened by 6 bases and J by 0 bases, with 6 bases between the two germline ends.

V usage is TRBV6-2 or TRBV6-3 and J usage is TRBJ1-5; unclear D gene. The CDR3 spans 13 residues. Germline V gene lookup returns CDR1 MNHEY and CDR2 SVGEGT. Trimming pared 0 bases from V and 7 bases from J, leaving 7 bases between. As DNA, the CDR3 is TGTGCCAGCAGTTACTCCGGGAGGCAGCCCCAGCATTTT. Translation: CASSYSGRQPQHF.

This clonotype was seen at least ten times. The V and J genes are TRBV5-1 and TRBJ2-4; tentative D call: TRBD2 (5 bases). The CDR3 runs 15 residues. V lost 0 bases to trimming and J lost 8 bases, with 15 bases between them. The germline gives CDR1 SGHRS, CDR2 YFSETQ. CDR3 region: CASSLGRGPQDIQYF. As DNA, the CDR3 is TGCGCCAGCAGCTTGGGCCGGGGTCCCCAGGACATTCAGTACTTC.

The chain is built from TRBV4-3 and TRBJ2-2; 9 bases match TRBD2. This CDR3 spans 18 amino acids. The junction had 12 bases not matched to a gene; V was cut back by 1 base and J by 6 bases. Germline CDR1 and CDR2: LGHNA and YSLEER. CDR3 sequence (DNA): TGCGCCAGCAGCCAAGTGACCCCAGGGGCGGGGGGGCCCGGGGAGCTGTTTTTT. Protein product: CASSQVTPGAGGPGELFF.

There are a few counts of this clonotype. The chain has TRBV6-2 or TRBV6-3 and TRBJ2-5, with D perhaps TRBD1 or TRBD2 (5 bases each). Germline V gene sequence: CDR1 MNHEY, CDR2 SVGEGT. The length of the CDR3 is 13 residues. Between the trimmed V and J ends, which lost 0 bases and 7 bases, there was a span of 9 bases. CDR3: CASSYSARGTQYF. DNA of the CDR3: TGTGCCAGCAGTTACTCGGCGAGGGGGACCCAGTACTTC.

This clonotype was recorded a few times. This chain joins TRBV11-2 and TRBJ2-1, with a tentative D call TRBD2 (6 bases). The germline CDR1 and CDR2 sequences are SGHAT and FQNNGV. Deletions cut 1 base from V and 13 bases from J, with 20 bases between. The CDR3 covers 15 residues. CDR3 DNA sequence: TGTGCCAGCAGCTTAGTTCTCGGGGCCGGGGGTCCTCAGTTCTTC. This translates into CASSLVLGAGGPQFF.

This clonotype was observed at least ten times. The chain joins TRBV29-1 to TRBJ2-1; 10 nucleotides align to TRBD2. V trimming: 5 bases; J trimming: 6 bases; junction bases outside the gene matches: 4. Looked up from germline, CDR1 is SQVTM and CDR2 is ANQGSEA. The CDR3 sequence is 13 residues long. The CDR3 coding sequence is TGCAGCGTTTCCAGCGGGAGGGCCAATGAGCAGTTCTTC. It encodes CSVSSGRANEQFF.

This clonotype is a singleton in its sample. The chain employs TRBV20-1 and TRBJ2-1, with 16 positions matching TRBD2. Germline lookup yields CDR1 DFQATT and CDR2 SNEGSKA (reference sequence). This CDR3 is 17 amino acids long. The V gene end was trimmed by 5 bases and the J gene end by 3 bases; junction bases not matched to a gene: 7. Here the CDR3 reads CSARRGLAGGGYNEQFF. The CDR3 DNA follows: TGCAGTGCTCGGAGGGGACTAGCGGGAGGGGGCTACAATGAGCAGTTCTTC.

This clonotype was observed a handful of times. This chain connects TRBV9 to TRBJ1-1; D is possibly TRBD1 (5 bases). CDR1 is SGDLS and CDR2 is YYNGEE in the germline V gene. The CDR3 loop spans 15 amino acids. Deletions cut 0 bases from V and 3 bases from J, with 12 bases between. CDR3 sequence reads: CASSVAWGRDTEAFF. The CDR3, as DNA: TGTGCCAGCAGCGTAGCTTGGGGGAGGGACACTGAAGCTTTCTTT.

This clonotype occurred a few times. The rearrangement joins TRBV19 to TRBJ1-5; TRBD1 is a possible D gene (6 bases). Per germline, CDR1 LNHDA and CDR2 SQIVND (reference sequence). Trimming shortened V by 6 bases and J by 7 bases, and 13 bases separated the two germline ends. The CDR3 runs 13 residues. This CDR3 is CASSHRGRQPQHF. The CDR3 DNA is TGTGCCAGTAGCCATAGGGGGAGGCAGCCCCAGCATTTT.

At least ten counts were recorded for this clonotype. The chain carries TRBV12-3 or TRBV12-4 and TRBJ1-5, with 8 bases matching TRBD1. Germline trimming cut 5 bases from V and 7 bases from J; bases unmatched to any gene: 10. The CDR3 has 15 amino acids. The CDR3, as DNA: TGTGCCAGCAGTCCCACCCACAGGGACAGGCAGCCCCAGCATTTT. It yields the protein CASSPTHRDRQPQHF.

This clonotype was seen only a few times. The chain links TRBV7-2 to TRBJ1-2; no firm D call. This CDR3 comprises 15 residues. V gave up 5 bases and J gave up 6 bases, with 19 bases separating them. In germline, CDR1 is SGHTA, CDR2 FQGNSA. The DNA for the CDR3 is TGTGCCAGCAGCCCTGAGCCGCGATCCTCCAATGGCTACACCTTC. This encodes CASSPEPRSSNGYTF.

This clonotype was picked up a small number of times. The V call is TRBV4-3, the J call TRBJ2-6, with D tentatively TRBD2 (5 bases). From germline, CDR1 is LGHNA and CDR2 YSLEER. V lost 0 bases and J lost 4, with 10 bases in between. There are 16 residues in the CDR3. CDR3 protein: CASSQEAALGANVLTF. The CDR3 coding sequence is TGCGCCAGCAGCCAAGAAGCGGCGCTCGGGGCCAACGTCCTGACTTTC.

This clonotype was seen a few times. The chain carries TRBV29-1 and TRBJ2-1; D gene unclear. Germline V gene data show CDR1 as SQVTM and CDR2 as ANQGSEA. Trimming took 2 bases from V and 5 from J, leaving 13 bases between them. CDR3 size: 14 residues. The CDR3 loop reads CSVELPGRDNEQFF. In DNA, the CDR3 is TGCAGCGTTGAACTGCCCGGGCGCGACAATGAGCAGTTCTTC.

This clonotype was observed many times. The V and J genes are TRBV12-3 or TRBV12-4 and TRBJ2-3; TRBD1 matches 8 bases. The CDR3 has 14 amino acids. V shed 6 bases, J shed 3 bases, and the junction held 5 bases outside the gene matches. In DNA form, the CDR3 reads TGTGCCAGCAGCTTCCGGACAGGGACAGATACGCAGTATTTT. Protein: CASSFRTGTDTQYF.

This clonotype was picked up a small number of times. The chain joins TRBV25-1 to TRBJ2-7, with 7 bases lining up with TRBD1. CDR1 is MGHDK and CDR2 is SYGVNS in the germline V gene. The trim removed 4 bases at V and 3 bases at J, leaving 9 bases unmatched. The CDR3 totals 15 residues. The CDR3 sequence: CASSAPWDSFYEQYF. The DNA of the CDR3 is TGTGCCAGCAGTGCTCCCTGGGACAGCTTCTACGAGCAGTACTTC.

V gene TRBV7-9 combines with J gene TRBJ2-7, with 10 bases matching TRBD2. Germline V gene data show CDR1 as SEHNR and CDR2 as FQNEAQ (reference sequence). The CDR3 consists of 14 residues. The trim removed 5 bases at V and 6 bases at J, leaving 7 bases unmatched. CDR3 DNA sequence: TGTGCCAGCAGCAAAATAGGACTAGCGGTCGAGCAGTACTTC. The encoded protein is CASSKIGLAVEQYF.

This clonotype was found a few times. The chain couples TRBV5-1 to TRBJ2-7; no definite D call. The CDR3 is made up of 15 amino acids. The germline V gene has CDR1 SGHRS and CDR2 YFSETQ. V lost 3 bases, J lost 4 bases, and 17 bases lay in between. CDR3: CASSSGPVGSYEQYF. CDR3 DNA sequence: TGCGCCAGCAGCTCCGGTCCTGTGGGATCTTACGAGCAGTACTTC.